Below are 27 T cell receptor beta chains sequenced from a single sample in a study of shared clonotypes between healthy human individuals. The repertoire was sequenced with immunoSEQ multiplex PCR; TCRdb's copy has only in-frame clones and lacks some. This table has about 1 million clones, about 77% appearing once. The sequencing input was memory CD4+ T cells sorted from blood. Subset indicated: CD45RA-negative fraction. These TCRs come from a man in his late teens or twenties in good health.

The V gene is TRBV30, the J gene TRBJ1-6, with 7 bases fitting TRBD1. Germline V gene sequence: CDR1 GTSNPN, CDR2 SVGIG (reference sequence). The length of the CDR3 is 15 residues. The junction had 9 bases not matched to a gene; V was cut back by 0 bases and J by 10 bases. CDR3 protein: CAWSVLRGNGSPLHF. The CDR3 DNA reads TGTGCCTGGAGTGTACTCAGGGGGAACGGCTCACCCCTCCACTTT.

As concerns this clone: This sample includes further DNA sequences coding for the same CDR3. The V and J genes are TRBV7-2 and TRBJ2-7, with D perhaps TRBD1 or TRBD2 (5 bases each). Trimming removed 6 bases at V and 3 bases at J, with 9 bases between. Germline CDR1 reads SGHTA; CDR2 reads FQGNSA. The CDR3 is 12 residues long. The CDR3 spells CASSRDRYEQYF. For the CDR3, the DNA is TGTGCCAGCAGTCGGGACCGCTACGAGCAGTACTTC.

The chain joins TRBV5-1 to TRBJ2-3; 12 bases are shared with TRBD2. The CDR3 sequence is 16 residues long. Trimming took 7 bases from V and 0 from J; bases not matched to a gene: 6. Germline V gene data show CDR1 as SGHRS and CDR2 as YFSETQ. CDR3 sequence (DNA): TGCGCCAGCGCTAGCGGGAGGGCTACTAGCACAGATACGCAGTATTTT. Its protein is CASASGRATSTDTQYF.

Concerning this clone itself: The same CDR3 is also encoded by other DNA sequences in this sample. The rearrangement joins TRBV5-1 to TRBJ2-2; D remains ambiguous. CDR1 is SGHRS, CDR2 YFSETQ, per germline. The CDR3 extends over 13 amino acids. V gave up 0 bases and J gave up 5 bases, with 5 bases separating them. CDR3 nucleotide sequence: TGCGCCAGCAGCTTGGGGGTAACCGGGGAGCTGTTTTTT. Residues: CASSLGVTGELFF.

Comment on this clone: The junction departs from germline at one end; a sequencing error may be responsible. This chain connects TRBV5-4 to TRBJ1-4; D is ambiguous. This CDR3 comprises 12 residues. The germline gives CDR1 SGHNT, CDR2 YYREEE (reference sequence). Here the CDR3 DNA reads TGTGCCACCAGCGGGGTAGATGAAAAACTGTTTTTT. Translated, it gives CATSGVDEKLFF.

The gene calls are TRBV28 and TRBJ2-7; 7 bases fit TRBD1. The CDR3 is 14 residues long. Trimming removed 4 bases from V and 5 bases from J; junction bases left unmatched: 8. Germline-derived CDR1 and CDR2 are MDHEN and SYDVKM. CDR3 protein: CASSSTDRDHEQYF. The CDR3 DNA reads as TGTGCCAGCAGTTCAACAGACAGGGACCACGAGCAGTACTTC.

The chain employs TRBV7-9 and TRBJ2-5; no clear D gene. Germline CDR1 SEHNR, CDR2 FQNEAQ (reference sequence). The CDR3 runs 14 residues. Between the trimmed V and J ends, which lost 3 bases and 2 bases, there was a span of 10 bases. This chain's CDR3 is CASSFHSEQETQYF. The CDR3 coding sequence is TGTGCCAGCAGCTTCCACAGCGAACAAGAGACCCAGTACTTC.

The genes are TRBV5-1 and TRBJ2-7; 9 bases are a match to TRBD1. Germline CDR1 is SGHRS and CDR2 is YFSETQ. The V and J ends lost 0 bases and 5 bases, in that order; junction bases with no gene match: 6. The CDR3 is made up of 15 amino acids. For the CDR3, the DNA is TGCGCCAGCAGCTTGGAACAGGGGGCGACCCACGAGCAGTACTTC. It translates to CASSLEQGATHEQYF. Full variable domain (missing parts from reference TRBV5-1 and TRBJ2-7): KAGVTQTPRYLIKTRGQQVTLSCSPISGHRSVSWYQQTPGQGLQFLFEYFSETQRNKGNFPGRFSGRQFSNSRSEMNVSTLELGDSALYLCASSLEQGATHEQYFGPGTRLTVT.

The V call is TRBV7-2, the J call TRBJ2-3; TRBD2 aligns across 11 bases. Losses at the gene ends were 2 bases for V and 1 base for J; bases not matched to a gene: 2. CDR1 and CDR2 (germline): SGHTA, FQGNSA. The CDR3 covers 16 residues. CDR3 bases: TGTGCCAGCAGCTTAAGGGGACTAGCGGGCACAGATACGCAGTATTTT. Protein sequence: CASSLRGLAGTDTQYF.

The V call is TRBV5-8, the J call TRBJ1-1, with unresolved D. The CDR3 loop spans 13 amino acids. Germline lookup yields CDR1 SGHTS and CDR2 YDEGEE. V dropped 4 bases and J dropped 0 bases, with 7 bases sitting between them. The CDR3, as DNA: TGTGCCAGCAGCCTCCAGCTGAACACTGAAGCTTTCTTT. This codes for CASSLQLNTEAFF. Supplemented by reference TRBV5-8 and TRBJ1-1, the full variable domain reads EAGVTQSPTHLIKTRGQQATLRCSPISGHTSVYWYQQALGLGLQFLLWYDEGEERNRGNFPPRFSGRQFPNYSSELNVNALELEDSALYLCASSLQLNTEAFFGQGTRLTVV.

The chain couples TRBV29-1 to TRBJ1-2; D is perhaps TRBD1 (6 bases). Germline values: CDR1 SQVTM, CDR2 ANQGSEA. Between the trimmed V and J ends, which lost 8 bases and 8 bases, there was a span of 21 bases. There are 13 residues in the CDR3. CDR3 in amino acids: CSTLTDSSGGYTF. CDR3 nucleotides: TGCAGCACCCTAACGGACAGTTCAGGGGGCTACACCTTC.

The CDR3 DNA reads as TGTGCCAGCAGCACATCTCCTAGCACAGATACGCAGTATTTT. Translated, it gives CASSTSPSTDTQYF. The chain joins TRBV27 to TRBJ2-3; D not resolved. The length of the CDR3 is 14 residues. Germline V gene lookup returns CDR1 MNHEY and CDR2 SMNVEV (reference sequence). Between the trimmed V and J ends, which lost 6 bases and 0 bases, there was a span of 10 bases.

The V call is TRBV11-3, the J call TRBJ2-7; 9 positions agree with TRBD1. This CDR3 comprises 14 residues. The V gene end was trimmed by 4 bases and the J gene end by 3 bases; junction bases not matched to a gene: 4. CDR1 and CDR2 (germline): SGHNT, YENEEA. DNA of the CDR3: TGTGCCAGCAGCTCCGGGACAGGGAACTACGAGCAGTACTTC. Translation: CASSSGTGNYEQYF.

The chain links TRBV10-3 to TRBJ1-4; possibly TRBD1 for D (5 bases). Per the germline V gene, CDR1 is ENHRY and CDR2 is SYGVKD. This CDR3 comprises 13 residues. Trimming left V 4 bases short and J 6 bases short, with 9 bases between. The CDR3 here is CAISGGKDEKLFF. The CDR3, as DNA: TGTGCCATCAGTGGGGGGAAGGATGAAAAACTGTTTTTT.

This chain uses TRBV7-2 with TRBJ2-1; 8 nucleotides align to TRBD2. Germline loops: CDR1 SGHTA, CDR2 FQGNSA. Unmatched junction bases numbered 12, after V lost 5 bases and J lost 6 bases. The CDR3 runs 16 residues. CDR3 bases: TGTGCCAGCAGCCCCCGACTAGCGCAAAGAGGCAATGAGCAGTTCTTC. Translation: CASSPRLAQRGNEQFF.

CDR3 coding DNA: TGTGCCAGCAGTAAACAAGAAAACACTGAAGCTTTCTTT. Translating it yields CASSKQENTEAFF. This chain joins TRBV6-1 and TRBJ1-1; D is uncertain. CDR3 length equals 13 residues. V was shortened by 5 bases and J by 2 bases, with 9 bases between the two germline ends. Germline lookup yields CDR1 MNHNS and CDR2 SASEGT.

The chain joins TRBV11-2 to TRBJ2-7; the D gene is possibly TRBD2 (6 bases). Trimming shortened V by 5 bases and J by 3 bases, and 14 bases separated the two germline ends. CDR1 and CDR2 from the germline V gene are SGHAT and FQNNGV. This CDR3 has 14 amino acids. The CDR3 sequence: CASSPEGLIYEQYF. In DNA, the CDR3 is TGTGCCAGCAGCCCCGAGGGACTGATCTACGAGCAGTACTTC. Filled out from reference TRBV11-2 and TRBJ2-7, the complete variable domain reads EAGVAQSPRYKIIEKRQSVAFWCNPISGHATLYWYQQILGQGPKLLIQFQNNGVVDDSQLPKDRFSAERLKGVDSTLKIQPAKLEDSAVYLCASSPEGLIYEQYFGPGTRLTVT.

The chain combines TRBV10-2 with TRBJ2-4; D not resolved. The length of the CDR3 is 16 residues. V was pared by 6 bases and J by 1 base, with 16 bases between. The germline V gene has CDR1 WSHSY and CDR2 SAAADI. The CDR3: CASSDKGRLAKNIQYF. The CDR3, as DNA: TGCGCCAGCAGCGATAAGGGAAGGTTGGCCAAAAACATTCAGTACTTC.

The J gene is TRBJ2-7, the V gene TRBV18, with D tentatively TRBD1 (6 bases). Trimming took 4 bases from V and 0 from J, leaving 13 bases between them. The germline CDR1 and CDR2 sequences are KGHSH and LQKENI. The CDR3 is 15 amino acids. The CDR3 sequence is CASSQDSSVSYEQYF. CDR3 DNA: TGTGCCAGCTCACAGGACAGCTCAGTCTCCTACGAGCAGTACTTC. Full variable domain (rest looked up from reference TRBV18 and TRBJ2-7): NAGVMQNPRHLVRRRGQEARLRCSPMKGHSHVYWYRQLPEEGLKFMVYLQKENIIDESGMPKERFSAEFPKEGPSILRIQQVVRGDSAAYFCASSQDSSVSYEQYFGPGTRLTVT.

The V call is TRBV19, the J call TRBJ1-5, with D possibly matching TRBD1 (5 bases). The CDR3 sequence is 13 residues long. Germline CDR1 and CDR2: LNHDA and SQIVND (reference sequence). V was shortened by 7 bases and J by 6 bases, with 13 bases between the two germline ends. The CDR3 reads CASNQGWSQPQHF. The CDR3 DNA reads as TGTGCCAGTAATCAGGGATGGAGTCAGCCCCAGCATTTT. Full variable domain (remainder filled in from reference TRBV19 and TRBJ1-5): DGGITQSPKYLFRKEGQNVTLSCEQNLNHDAMYWYRQDPGQGLRLIYYSQIVNDFQKGDIAEGYSVSREKKESFPLTVTSAQKNPTAFYLCASNQGWSQPQHFGDGTRLSIL.

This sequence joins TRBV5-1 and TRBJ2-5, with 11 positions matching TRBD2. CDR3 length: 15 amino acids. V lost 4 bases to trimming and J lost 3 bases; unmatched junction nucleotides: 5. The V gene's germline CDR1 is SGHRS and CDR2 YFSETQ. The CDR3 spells CASSLSTSGEETQYF. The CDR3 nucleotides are TGCGCCAGCAGCCTGTCGACTAGCGGGGAAGAGACCCAGTACTTC.

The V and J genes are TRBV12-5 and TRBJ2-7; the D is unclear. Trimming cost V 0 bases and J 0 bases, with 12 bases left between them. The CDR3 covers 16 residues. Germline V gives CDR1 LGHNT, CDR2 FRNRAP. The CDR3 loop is CASGLVLLGNSYEQYF. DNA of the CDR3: TGTGCTAGTGGTTTGGTACTTTTAGGGAACTCCTACGAGCAGTACTTC.

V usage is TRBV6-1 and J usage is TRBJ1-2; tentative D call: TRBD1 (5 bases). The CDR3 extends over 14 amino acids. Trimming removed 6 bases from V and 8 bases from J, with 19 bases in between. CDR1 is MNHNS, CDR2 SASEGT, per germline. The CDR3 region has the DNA TGTGCCAGCAGGTTGGGGGGAGCGTCGGGGGGCTACACCTTC. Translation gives CASRLGGASGGYTF.

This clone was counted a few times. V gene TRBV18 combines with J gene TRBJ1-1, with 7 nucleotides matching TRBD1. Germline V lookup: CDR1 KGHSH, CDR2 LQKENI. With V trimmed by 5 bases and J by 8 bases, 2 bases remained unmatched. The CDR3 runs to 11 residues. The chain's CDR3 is CASSSDREAFF. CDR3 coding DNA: TGTGCCAGCTCATCGGACAGGGAAGCTTTCTTT.

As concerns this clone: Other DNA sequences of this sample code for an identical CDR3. CDR3 nucleotides: TGCAGTGCTAGGACAGGGACAGAAGCTTTCTTT. It specifies CSARTGTEAFF. V is TRBV20-1 and J is TRBJ1-1, with 7 bases fitting TRBD1. Germline CDR1 DFQATT, CDR2 SNEGSKA (reference sequence). V gave up 3 bases and J gave up 8 bases; unmatched junction bases: 3. CDR3 size: 11 residues.

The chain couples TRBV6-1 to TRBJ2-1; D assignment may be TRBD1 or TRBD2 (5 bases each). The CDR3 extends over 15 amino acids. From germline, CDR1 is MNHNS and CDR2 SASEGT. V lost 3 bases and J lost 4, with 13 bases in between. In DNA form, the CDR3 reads TGTGCCAGCAGTGAGCCCGGGACGGCTTACAATGAGCAGTTCTTC. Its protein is CASSEPGTAYNEQFF.

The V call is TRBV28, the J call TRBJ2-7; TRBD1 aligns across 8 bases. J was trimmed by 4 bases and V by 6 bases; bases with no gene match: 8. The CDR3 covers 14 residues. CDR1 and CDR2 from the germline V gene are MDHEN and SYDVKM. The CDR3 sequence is CASRTDRARYEQYF. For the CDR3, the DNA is TGTGCCAGCAGAACGGACAGGGCGAGGTACGAGCAGTACTTC.